Included here is one T cell receptor beta chain sequence, with context. The target antigen is unknown. At the deep level, the assay was run. For each subset, genomic DNA was distributed in equal portions over several immunoSEQ plates. Data came from immunoSEQ multiplex PCR; TCRdb stores just in-frame clones and leaves some out. The data hold about 600,000 clones, with roughly 95% observed a single time. It was CD45RO-negative cells, positively selected for CCR7, that made up naive CD8 cells, with terminally differentiated effector memory CD45RA+ cells excluded. This sample stems from a study of shared clonotypes between healthy human individuals. The CDR3 sequence is 19 residues long. Trimming took off 6 bases at V and 2 bases at J, with 23 bases between the two ends. Germline CDR1 and CDR2: MDHEN and SYDVKM. Findings and limits, study-wide: Investigators expected sequencing depth to affect clonotype sharing among donors.

Sequencing was performed on naive CD8+ T cells sorted from blood. The V gene is TRBV28, the J gene TRBJ2-6, with D tentatively TRBD1 (6 bases). The receptor's source is a woman aged 30 to 39 in good health. The CDR3 spells CASSTTFHRVLAGANVLTF. The CDR3 DNA reads TGTGCCAGCAGCACGACCTTTCACAGGGTACTAGCTGGGGCCAACGTCCTGACTTTC.